This T cell receptor (beta chain) emerged from a study of tumor-infiltrating lymphocytes in primary liver carcinoma. In the study overall: Samples had roughly 3.65 to 8 million productive TCRbeta reads, comparable between tissue types.

Trimming stripped 3 bases from V and 14 bases from J, with 23 bases between. This CDR3 comprises 14 residues. Germline values: CDR1 SGHRS, CDR2 YFSETQ. RNA isolated from unsorted whole blood supplied the blood RNA, with germline DNA also extracted. General study results and limits: Left bulk and unsorted, the samples did not allow CD4+ and CD8+ repertoires to be compared.

This clonotype was counted a few times. Its antigen is as yet unknown. Priming with a constant-region primer yielded TCR beta cDNA from about 450 ng total RNA. Each TCR beta library was derived from three nested multiplex PCR rounds that employed slightly modified ARM-PCR. The first two PCR rounds, roughly 9 cycles each, used TRBV1-TRBV30 forward primers and a C-beta reverse primer. TCRdb ran MiXCR on the multiplex PCR reads and lists one entry per CDR3 protein. The sample lists about 320,000 distinct CDR3 sequences, over 55% seen once, with around 9.5% in the top ten. Material: peripheral blood. This chain uses TRBV5-1 with TRBJ1-2; D uncertain. The receptor was isolated from a man aged 40-50 years with primary liver carcinoma and hepatitis B virus infection. DNA for the CDR3: TGCGCCAGCAGCTCCGAAATCCGGCAGGCCGGACTAACCTTC. As protein: CASSSEIRQAGLTF. Filled out from reference TRBV5-1 and TRBJ1-2, the complete variable domain reads KAGVTQTPRYLIKTRGQQVTLSCSPISGHRSVSWYQQTPGQGLQFLFEYFSETQRNKGNFPGRFSGRQFSNSRSEMNVSTLELGDSALYLCASSSEIRQAGLTFGSGTRLTVV.